These 9 T cell receptor beta chains came from one sample sequenced in a study of CD8 T cells in ankylosing spondylitis. TCRdb re-analysed the 5' RACE reads in MiXCR, keeping a single row per CDR3 protein. Of some 250,000 distinct CDR3 sequences listed, around 7.8% are singletons. The specimen sequenced was blood, either unsorted or a sorted T cell fraction (not recorded which). All receptors come from a male donor with ankylosing spondylitis or in good health (not recorded which).

This clonotype has a count of ten or more. The V gene is TRBV10-3, the J gene TRBJ1-2, with 7 bases fitting TRBD1. This CDR3 is built from 16 residues. Germline trimming cut 3 bases from V and 8 bases from J; bases unmatched to any gene: 15. Germline CDR1 reads ENHRY; CDR2 reads SYGVKD. DNA of the CDR3: TGTGCCATCAGTGACGTCCTCAGGGGGGCGATTGGAGGCTACACCTTC. Protein: CAISDVLRGAIGGYTF.

This clonotype appeared many times. V gene TRBV11-2 combines with J gene TRBJ2-2; D is tentatively TRBD1 or TRBD2 (5 bases each). Looked up from germline, CDR1 is SGHAT and CDR2 is FQNNGV. The CDR3 contains 18 residues. V lost 4 bases and J lost 5, with 23 bases in between. The CDR3 DNA reads TGTGCCAGCAGCTCCCCAGGGACCCAACTACTCCGAACCGGGGAGCTGTTTTTT. Protein product: CASSSPGTQLLRTGELFF.

This clonotype was picked up many times. The chain has TRBV12-3 or TRBV12-4 and TRBJ2-7, with D possibly TRBD2 on 6 matching bases. This CDR3 contains 14 residues. The germline V and J ends were trimmed by 5 bases and 3 bases, with 14 bases remaining between them. This chain's CDR3 is CASSVGLLLYEQYF. CDR3 in DNA: TGTGCCAGCAGTGTGGGACTCCTACTCTACGAGCAGTACTTC.

Concerning this clonotype itself: This may come from a read error, since a much larger clone is one base off. This chain joins TRBV6-1 and TRBJ1-4; TRBD1 is a possible D gene (5 bases). The V and J ends lost 6 bases and 7 bases respectively, with 18 bases between them. The length of the CDR3 is 15 residues. The germline V gene has CDR1 MNHNS and CDR2 SASEGT. The DNA for the CDR3 is TGTGCCAGCAGCCCCCGAGTGGGGGAAAGTGAAAAACTGTTTTTT. This encodes CASSPRVGESEKLFF.

This clonotype occurred a few times. V is TRBV5-6 and J is TRBJ2-5, with TRBD1 matching 7 bases. Germline assignment: CDR1 SGHDT and CDR2 YYEEEE. The ends lost 3 bases at V and 2 bases at J; junction bases unmatched: 13. The CDR3 sequence is 17 residues long. For the CDR3, the DNA is TGTGCCAGCAGCTCTGGCGGCTGGGGGACAGATCAAGAGACCCAGTACTTC. The encoded protein is CASSSGGWGTDQETQYF.

The chain employs TRBV27 and TRBJ2-2, with TRBD1 matching over 9 bases. CDR1 is MNHEY, CDR2 SMNVEV, per germline (reference sequence). V was clipped by 5 bases and J by 8 bases; unmatched bases: 18. The CDR3 is 18 amino acids. In nucleotides, the CDR3 is TGTGCCAGCAGTGGGGGACAGGGAATCAGGCCGGGAGCAGGGGAGCTGTTTTTT. This codes for CASSGGQGIRPGAGELFF.

This clonotype occurred many times. The chain employs TRBV7-2 and TRBJ1-1; no firm D call. There are 13 residues in the CDR3. Germline V gene data show CDR1 as SGHTA and CDR2 as FQGNSA. Trimming took off 4 bases at V and 2 bases at J, with 8 bases between the two ends. The CDR3 here is CASSSSPNTEAFF. CDR3 DNA: TGTGCCAGCAGCTCCTCGCCAAACACTGAAGCTTTCTTT.

This clonotype was detected ten times or more. The chain links TRBV28 to TRBJ1-2; D is unclear. This CDR3 contains 12 residues. Germline V gene sequence: CDR1 MDHEN, CDR2 SYDVKM. V was shortened by 1 base and J by 5 bases, with 5 bases between the two germline ends. CDR3 bases: TGTGCCAGCAGTTTATCAGAATATGGCTACACCTTC. Its translation: CASSLSEYGYTF.

This clonotype was picked up a small number of times. The chain links TRBV18 to TRBJ1-5; 8 bases fit TRBD1. Per germline, CDR1 KGHSH and CDR2 LQKENI. V dropped 4 bases and J dropped 2; count of bases not matched to a gene: 4. CDR3 size: 15 residues. The CDR3 DNA sequence: TGTGCCAGCTCACTTACAGGGGGAGGCAATCAGCCCCAGCATTTT. Amino acid sequence: CASSLTGGGNQPQHF.